This entry lists 19 T cell receptor beta chains sequenced from one sample in a study of T cell responses to AZD1222 COVID-19 vaccine. Method: immunoSEQ multiplex PCR; TCRdb's copy keeps in-frame clones and lacks some. The repertoire has fewer than 150,000 clones, 88% of them found once; the top ten carry around 3%. The material was peripheral blood, obtained 28 days after the second AZD1222 dose. The origin of the receptors is an adult who received the AZD1222 COVID-19 vaccine.

This clone has a single count. The chain links TRBV5-4 to TRBJ1-3, with D unresolved. Trimming shortened V by 4 bases and J by 0 bases, and 8 bases separated the two germline ends. Per germline, CDR1 SGHNT and CDR2 YYREEE (reference sequence). This CDR3 has 14 residues. The CDR3 spells CASSLTGSGNTIYF. The CDR3 DNA reads TGTGCCAGCAGCCTTACGGGCTCTGGAAACACCATATATTTT. Filled out from reference TRBV5-4 and TRBJ1-3, the complete variable domain reads ETGVTQSPTHLIKTRGQQVTLRCSSQSGHNTVSWYQQALGQGPQFIFQYYREEENGRGNFPPRFSGLQFPNYSSELNVNALELDDSALYLCASSLTGSGNTIYFGEGSWLTVV.

A remark on this clone: The junction shows a germline mismatch at one end, possibly a read error. This chain links TRBV12-3 or TRBV12-4 with TRBJ1-3; D unclear. The CDR3 has 11 residues. CDR3 sequence (DNA): TGTGCCCGCAGTTTTCGGAACACCATATATTTT. Amino acids: CARSFRNTIYF.

This clone was detected once. This chain joins TRBV10-3 and TRBJ2-3; 7 nucleotides line up with TRBD2. J was trimmed by 2 bases and V by 5 bases; bases with no gene match: 7. The germline V gene encodes CDR1 ENHRY and CDR2 SYGVKD. The CDR3 contains 15 residues. This CDR3 reads CAISPGLRVTDTQYF. The DNA of the CDR3 is TGTGCCATCAGTCCGGGACTAAGAGTCACAGATACGCAGTATTTT.

V is TRBV27 and J is TRBJ1-6; D not certain. The CDR3 loop spans 13 amino acids. Germline V lookup: CDR1 MNHEY, CDR2 SMNVEV (reference sequence). V lost 7 bases and J lost 7, with 11 bases in between. The CDR3 DNA reads TGTGCCAGCACGAGACTGAGGAATTCACCCCTCCACTTT. Residues: CASTRLRNSPLHF.

This clone has a handful of counts. The chain combines TRBV7-2 with TRBJ2-2; 9 nucleotides match TRBD1. Trimming at V came to 1 base and at J to 5 bases, leaving 5 bases not matched to a gene. The germline CDR1 and CDR2 sequences are SGHTA and FQGNSA. The CDR3 is made up of 16 amino acids. CDR3 DNA: TGTGCCAGCAGCTTAGTCGGGACAGGGCGTACCGGGGAGCTGTTTTTT. It specifies CASSLVGTGRTGELFF.

Only one count was recorded for this clone. The chain uses TRBV9 and TRBJ1-4, with D tentatively TRBD1 (6 bases). V shed 4 bases and J shed 7 bases, with 17 bases lying between them. CDR3 length: 15 residues. Germline V lookup: CDR1 SGDLS, CDR2 YYNGEE. The CDR3 is CASSFTGDTFEKLFF. The DNA of the CDR3 is TGTGCCAGCAGCTTCACGGGGGACACCTTTGAAAAACTGTTTTTT.

The V and J genes are TRBV6-1 and TRBJ1-5; 7 bases are shared with TRBD1. This CDR3 is 15 amino acids long. Germline CDR1 reads MNHNS; CDR2 reads SASEGT. The J segment lost 4 bases and the V segment lost 4 bases, leaving 7 bases of the junction unmatched. CDR3: CASSGGQVGNQPQHF. The DNA of the CDR3 is TGTGCCAGCAGTGGCGGACAGGTTGGTAATCAGCCCCAGCATTTT.

The V gene is TRBV28, the J gene TRBJ1-2; 10 positions agree with TRBD1. Per germline, CDR1 MDHEN and CDR2 SYDVKM. J was trimmed by 4 bases and V by 5 bases; bases with no gene match: 10. The CDR3 has 16 amino acids. CDR3 loop: CASSRGQGLLSYGYTF. Written as DNA, the CDR3 is TGTGCCAGCAGTAGGGGACAGGGGTTGCTTTCCTATGGCTACACCTTC.

Written as DNA, the CDR3 is TGTGCCAGCAGACCGGAGACAGGGGGTATGCGAGAGCAGTACTTC. Translation: CASRPETGGMREQYF. V gene TRBV6-6 combines with J gene TRBJ2-7; 9 positions match TRBD1. Germline-derived CDR1 and CDR2 are MNHNY and SVGAGI (reference sequence). V trimming: 6 bases; J trimming: 7 bases; junction bases outside the gene matches: 13. CDR3 size: 15 residues.

The chain has TRBV27 and TRBJ2-2; either TRBD1 or TRBD2 may fit D (6 bases each). Between the trimmed V and J ends, which lost 6 bases and 6 bases, there was a span of 17 bases. The germline V gene encodes CDR1 MNHEY and CDR2 SMNVEV (reference sequence). This CDR3 has 15 amino acids. DNA of the CDR3: TGTGCCAGCAGAGCTAGGGGGGCCGTGGCCGGGGAGCTGTTTTTT. It yields the protein CASRARGAVAGELFF.

V usage is TRBV9 and J usage is TRBJ1-6; no firm D call. The germline V and J ends were trimmed by 2 bases and 11 bases, with 2 bases remaining between them. The CDR3 totals 10 residues. The germline gives CDR1 SGDLS, CDR2 YYNGEE. The CDR3 is CASSVAPLHF. CDR3 DNA sequence: TGTGCCAGCAGCGTGGCACCCCTCCACTTT.

The chain has TRBV18 and TRBJ1-5, with D unresolved. CDR3 length equals 15 residues. V was shortened by 2 bases and J by 5 bases, with 13 bases between the two germline ends. In germline, CDR1 is KGHSH, CDR2 LQKENI. Here the CDR3 DNA reads TGTGCCAGCTCACCATGGGAGGGATCCGATCAGCCCCAGCATTTT. Amino acid sequence: CASSPWEGSDQPQHF.

This clone was recorded a few times. This chain joins TRBV5-6 and TRBJ2-3; D gene uncertain. Germline V gene lookup returns CDR1 SGHDT and CDR2 YYEEEE. Trimming removed 2 bases at V and 3 bases at J, with 4 bases between. The CDR3 is 12 amino acids. CDR3 in amino acids: CASSFLTDTQYF. CDR3 bases: TGTGCCAGCAGCTTTTTGACAGATACGCAGTATTTT.

The chain joins TRBV5-1 to TRBJ1-2; D gene unclear. The CDR3 extends over 14 amino acids. CDR1 SGHRS and CDR2 YFSETQ come from the germline V gene. V shed 2 bases and J shed 0 bases, with 8 bases lying between them. CDR3 residues: CASSFGDSNYGYTF. In nucleotides, the CDR3 is TGCGCCAGCAGCTTCGGGGATTCTAACTATGGCTACACCTTC. Complete variable domain (other parts from reference TRBV5-1 and TRBJ1-2): KAGVTQTPRYLIKTRGQQVTLSCSPISGHRSVSWYQQTPGQGLQFLFEYFSETQRNKGNFPGRFSGRQFSNSRSEMNVSTLELGDSALYLCASSFGDSNYGYTFGSGTRLTVV.

The chain combines TRBV28 with TRBJ1-3, with no clear D. The V gene lost 3 bases and the J gene lost 5 bases, with 2 bases spanning the gap. Germline CDR1 is MDHEN and CDR2 is SYDVKM. The length of the CDR3 is 11 residues. Here the CDR3 reads CASSLRNTIYF. The CDR3 region has the DNA TGTGCCAGCAGTTTGAGAAACACCATATATTTT.

V is TRBV10-3 and J is TRBJ1-1; 7 bases match TRBD1. Unmatched junction bases numbered 6, after V lost 6 bases and J lost 5 bases. The CDR3 runs 13 residues. Germline values: CDR1 ENHRY, CDR2 SYGVKD. CDR3 in amino acids: CAISTGVGTEAFF. CDR3 DNA sequence: TGTGCCATCAGCACAGGGGTTGGGACTGAAGCTTTCTTT.

V usage is TRBV7-6 and J usage is TRBJ2-1; TRBD1 aligns across 8 bases. CDR3 length: 15 residues. Germline CDR1 reads SGHVS; CDR2 reads FNYEAQ. Unmatched junction bases numbered 9, after V lost 3 bases and J lost 8 bases. CDR3 DNA: TGTGCCAGCAGCTTTCACAGGGGGTCATTGGATGAGCAGTTCTTC. Translating gives CASSFHRGSLDEQFF.

This clone was counted a single time. The chain combines TRBV28 with TRBJ1-2; D is possibly TRBD1 (6 bases). Germline V lookup: CDR1 MDHEN, CDR2 SYDVKM. CDR3 length equals 13 residues. Between the trimmed V and J ends, which lost 10 bases and 8 bases, there was a span of 20 bases. The CDR3 sequence is CATWGQKTGGYTF. DNA for the CDR3: TGTGCCACCTGGGGGCAGAAAACAGGAGGCTACACCTTC.

This chain uses TRBV30 with TRBJ2-1; tentative D call: TRBD1 (6 bases). Germline V CDR1 and CDR2: GTSNPN, SVGIG (reference sequence). The CDR3 extends over 16 amino acids. Trimming pared 2 bases from V and 7 bases from J, leaving 21 bases between. The CDR3 nucleotides are TGTGCCTGGAGTCAGGATAGTGACAGGTCGAAAAATGAGCAGTTCTTC. It translates to CAWSQDSDRSKNEQFF.